The source of this T cell receptor (beta chain) is a study of T cell changes during pregnancy in multiple sclerosis. Profiling relied on immunoSEQ multiplex PCR, and the TCRdb table lists in-frame clones only, not all of them. The data show nearly 40,000 clones, about 90% seen once. This CDR3 is 16 amino acids long. V shed 2 bases, J shed 0 bases, and the junction held 3 bases outside the gene matches. Germline CDR1 and CDR2: SGHTA and FQGNSA. The TCR originated in a female donor with multiple sclerosis, enrolled in a pregnancy study. The rearrangement uses TRBV7-2 and TRBJ2-7; TRBD1 matches 11 bases. The material was CD4+ T cells from peripheral blood mononuclear cells, obtained in the third trimester of pregnancy. The CDR3 region is CASSLKGTGGSYEQYF. In DNA form, the CDR3 reads TGTGCCAGCAGCTTAAAGGGGACAGGGGGCTCCTACGAGCAGTACTTC.